This T cell receptor (beta chain) came from a study of T cells after yellow fever vaccination. Each CDR3 protein gets one entry after TCRdb re-called the 5' RACE reads with MiXCR. The sample lists around 610,000 distinct CDR3 sequences, 13% occurring once. On this clonotype: Its antigen is unknown.

Overall study results and limits: The study re-detected most primary-vaccination clones after the booster (about 95% CD4, approximately 87% CD8). Of the clonotypes, a small share occurred in both CD4 and CD8 compartments. When the response was secondary, it was weaker but reached its peak faster, day 5 versus 15.

The CDR3 extends over 13 amino acids. CDR1 and CDR2 (germline): DFQATT, SNEGSKA (reference sequence). V was pared by 6 bases and J by 6 bases, with 9 bases of the junction left unmatched. This receptor was identified in a man aged 25 to 45 who received the YFV17D yellow fever vaccine. The sequencing used PBMCs, collected on the day of the yellow fever booster vaccination. The gene calls are TRBV20-1 and TRBJ1-2; 8 nucleotides agree with TRBD1. For the CDR3, the DNA is TGCAGTGCAAACTCCGACAGGGGCCATGGCTACACCTTC. It yields the protein CSANSDRGHGYTF.